This is a list of T cell receptor beta chains from one sample in a study of neurological immune-mediated disorders. TCRdb passed the 5' RACE reads through MiXCR, listing each CDR3 protein once. The sample lists tens of thousands of distinct CDR3 sequences; about 5% were seen once. Sequences were obtained from PBMCs. All receptors derive from a woman aged 60-75 years with multiple sclerosis. The CDR3 runs from the conserved cysteine through the conserved F or W. The D gene is left open where the match is weak. Some rows mark clone size as missing; the rest say once, few, many or name a class of expanded clone.

d_call	clone_size	v_call	j_call	cdr3_nt	cdr3_aa
NA	many	TRBV15	TRBJ2-7	TGTGCCACCAGCAGAGATCAGGCCAGGTCCTTGTACGAGCAGTACTTC	CATSRDQARSLYEQYF
NA	many	TRBV5-1	TRBJ2-2	TGCGCCAGCAGCCCAAACTACGGGACGCCGAACACCGGGGAGCTGTTTTTT	CASSPNYGTPNTGELFF
NA	many	TRBV6-5	TRBJ1-3	TGTGCCAGCAGTTACTCGTTCAGCAGAAACACCATATATTTT	CASSYSFSRNTIYF
TRBD1	many	TRBV5-1	TRBJ2-2	TGCGCCAGCAGCTTGACAGGGGCTACGAACACCGGGGAGCTGTTTTTT	CASSLTGATNTGELFF
NA	NA	TRBV5-1	TRBJ2-1	TGCGCCAGCAGAACCACCCCGGCGAACAATGAGCAGTTCTTC	CASRTTPANNEQFF
TRBD1	many	TRBV9	TRBJ1-3	TGTGCCAGCAGCAAGGGACAGGATTTTCAGAACACCATATATTTT	CASSKGQDFQNTIYF
NA	many	TRBV5-1	TRBJ1-6	TGCGCCAGCAGCTTGGAACCGAACTATAATTCACCCCTCCACTTT	CASSLEPNYNSPLHF
NA	many	TRBV11-2	TRBJ1-2	TGTGCCAGCAGCTTAGATCTCTTCGGGGTCTATGGCTACACCTTC	CASSLDLFGVYGYTF
NA	medium-sized	TRBV20-1	TRBJ2-7	TGCAGTGCTAGAAAGGGGCAGGGACTTTACGAGCAGTACTTC	CSARKGQGLYEQYF
NA	many	TRBV20-1	TRBJ2-2	TGCAGTGCTAGGGGAGGCAGCGCGAACACCGGGGAGCTGTTTTTT	CSARGGSANTGELFF
NA	many	TRBV12-3/TRBV12-4	TRBJ1-5	TGTGCCAGCAGAGAAGACGGGACGCACAATCAGCCCCAGCATTTT	CASREDGTHNQPQHF
TRBD1	many	TRBV6-5	TRBJ2-7	TGTGCCAGCAGTCTAGGACAGGGATATTCCTACGAGCAGTACTTC	CASSLGQGYSYEQYF
NA	many	TRBV11-1	TRBJ1-2	TGTGCCAGCAGCTTATCGGATGGGAGTTTTGGCTACACCTTC	CASSLSDGSFGYTF
TRBD1	many	TRBV5-1	TRBJ1-1	TGCGCCAGCAGCCCGACAGGGGGAGCTGCTTTCTTT	CASSPTGGAAFF
NA	many	TRBV12-3/TRBV12-4	TRBJ2-1	TGTGCCAGCAGTTTAACGGACAAGGGCTACAATGAGCAGTTCTTC	CASSLTDKGYNEQFF
NA	many	TRBV5-6	TRBJ1-1	TGTGCCAGCAGCTTCCGCATCGAAGCTTTCTTT	CASSFRIEAFF
TRBD1	many	TRBV12-3/TRBV12-4	TRBJ1-2	TGTGCCAGCAGGGGGAAGACAGGGAACTATGGCTACACCTTC	CASRGKTGNYGYTF
NA	many	TRBV12-3/TRBV12-4	TRBJ1-5	TGTGCCAGCAGTTTTCGACAGGTTAGCAATCAGCCCCAGCATTTT	CASSFRQVSNQPQHF
TRBD1	many	TRBV20-1	TRBJ1-2	TGCAGTGCTAGGTCGGCAGGGGGAATCTATGGCTACACCTTC	CSARSAGGIYGYTF